This TCR beta chain was sequenced for a study of blood T cell repertoires in COVID-19. On the study more broadly: From the United States, Italy and Spain came samples of acute and convalescent COVID-19. Nucleic acid was either cDNA or gDNA, and it came from T cells, B-cell-depleted T cells, or PBMCs.

The CDR3 loop spans 13 amino acids. Between the trimmed V and J ends, which lost 9 bases and 0 bases, there was a span of 12 bases. CDR1 is SGHRS, CDR2 YFSETQ, per germline. The authors' processing: Nucleated cell counts were estimated from reference gene primer amplification. Generated by immunoSEQ multiplex PCR, the TCRdb table keeps only in-frame clones and is missing some. D and trimming come from the DNA, and the V and J calls and clone size come from that table. Here the sample spans about 200,000 clones, 85% to 90% being singletons. The sequencing sample was made of peripheral blood. The chain carries TRBV5-1 and TRBJ1-1, with unresolved D. The source is a man in his 60s with acute or convalescent COVID-19. CDR3 coding DNA: TGCGCCACCCGGGAGGGTTTGAACACTGAAGCTTTCTTT. Protein: CATREGLNTEAFF.